The present T cell receptor (beta chain) was sequenced within a study of blood T cell repertoires in COVID-19. As for the study in general: The cDNA or gDNA used as material had been derived from T cells, B-cell-depleted T cells, or PBMCs.

The germline gives CDR1 ENHRY, CDR2 SYGVKD. Deletions cut 3 bases from V and 0 bases from J, with 9 bases between. This CDR3 contains 15 residues. Original analysis: The assay estimated nucleated cells by amplifying reference gene primers. Profiled with immunoSEQ multiplex PCR; TCRdb holds only in-frame clones, not every one. That table furnishes V, J and clone size, whereas the DNA furnished D and trimming. The profile covers 140,000 or so clones, with roughly 83% appearing a single time and more than 2.5% taken by the ten largest. The chain uses TRBV10-3 and TRBJ2-1; D is unclear. Material for sequencing was peripheral blood. This TCR was recovered from a woman at least 80 years old with acute or convalescent COVID-19. The DNA of the CDR3 is TGTGCCATCAGTGACCGCGCGTACTCCTACAATGAGCAGTTCTTC. Encoded protein: CAISDRAYSYNEQFF.